The subject of this entry is one TCR beta chain. This sample was included in a study of cytomegalovirus exposure and HLA in healthy donors. The length of the CDR3 is 16 residues. Trimming shortened V by 4 bases and J by 4 bases, and 20 bases separated the two germline ends. Germline V gene sequence: CDR1 LNHDA, CDR2 SQIVND (reference sequence). The PCR contained 60 Vbeta and 13 Jbeta primers. The table came from immunoSEQ multiplex PCR; TCRdb's copy has only in-frame clones and leaves some out. The table has about 120,000 clones, 75% seen once; the top ten hold around 3.3%. The TCR was taken from a woman aged 45-59 years in good health and CMV-seronegative. The chain joins TRBV19 to TRBJ2-7; D ambiguous. The source material was PBMCs. CDR3 sequence: CASSSGHPLAHYEQYF. The CDR3 DNA reads TGTGCCAGTAGTAGCGGCCATCCCCTGGCGCATTACGAGCAGTACTTC.